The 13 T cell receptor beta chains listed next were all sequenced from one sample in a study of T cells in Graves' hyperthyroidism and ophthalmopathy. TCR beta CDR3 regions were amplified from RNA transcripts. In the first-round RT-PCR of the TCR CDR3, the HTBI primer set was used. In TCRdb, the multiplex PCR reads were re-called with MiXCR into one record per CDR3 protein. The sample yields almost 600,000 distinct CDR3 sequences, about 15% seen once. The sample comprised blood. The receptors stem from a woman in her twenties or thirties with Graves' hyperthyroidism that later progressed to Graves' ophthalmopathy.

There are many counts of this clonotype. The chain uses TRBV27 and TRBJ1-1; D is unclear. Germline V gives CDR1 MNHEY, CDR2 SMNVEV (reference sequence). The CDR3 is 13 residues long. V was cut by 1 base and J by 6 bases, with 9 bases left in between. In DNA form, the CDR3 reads TGTGCCAGCAGTTTATTGGGGTCCGCTGAAGCTTTCTTT. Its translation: CASSLLGSAEAFF.

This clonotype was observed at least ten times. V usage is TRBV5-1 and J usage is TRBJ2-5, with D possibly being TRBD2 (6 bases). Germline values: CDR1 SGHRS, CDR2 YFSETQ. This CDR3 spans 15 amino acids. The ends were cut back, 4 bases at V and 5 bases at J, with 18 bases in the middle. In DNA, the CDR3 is TGCGCCAGCAGCCCCACTCGGGGCGGGGTGGAGACCCAGTACTTC. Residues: CASSPTRGGVETQYF.

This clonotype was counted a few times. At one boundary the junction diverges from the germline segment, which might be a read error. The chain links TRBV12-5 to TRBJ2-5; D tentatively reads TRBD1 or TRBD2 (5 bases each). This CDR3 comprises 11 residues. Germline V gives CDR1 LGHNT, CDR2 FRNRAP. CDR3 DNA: TGTGCTAGTGGTTTGTTCCGGGACGCGGACTTC. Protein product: CASGLFRDADF.

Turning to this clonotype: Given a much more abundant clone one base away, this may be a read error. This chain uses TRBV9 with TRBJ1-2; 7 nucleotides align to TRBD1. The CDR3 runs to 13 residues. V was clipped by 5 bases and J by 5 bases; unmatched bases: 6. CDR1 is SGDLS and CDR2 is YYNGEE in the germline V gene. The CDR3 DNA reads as TGTGCCAGCAGAGTAACAGGGGAATATGGCTACACCTTC. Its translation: CASRVTGEYGYTF.

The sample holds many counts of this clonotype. The CDR3 is CSAREPGRNTEAFF. The CDR3 DNA sequence: TGCAGTGCTAGAGAGCCAGGGCGAAACACTGAAGCTTTCTTT. The V call is TRBV20-1, the J call TRBJ1-1; D is perhaps TRBD1 (5 bases). Trimming took 0 bases from V and 2 from J, leaving 10 bases between them. Germline lookup yields CDR1 DFQATT and CDR2 SNEGSKA (reference sequence). This CDR3 is built from 14 residues.

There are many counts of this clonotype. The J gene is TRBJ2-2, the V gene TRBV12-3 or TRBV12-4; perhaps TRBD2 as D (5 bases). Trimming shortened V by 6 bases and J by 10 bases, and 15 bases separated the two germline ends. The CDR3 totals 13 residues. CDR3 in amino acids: CASRVTSSVELFF. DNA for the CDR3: TGTGCCAGCAGGGTTACTAGTTCGGTGGAGCTGTTTTTT.

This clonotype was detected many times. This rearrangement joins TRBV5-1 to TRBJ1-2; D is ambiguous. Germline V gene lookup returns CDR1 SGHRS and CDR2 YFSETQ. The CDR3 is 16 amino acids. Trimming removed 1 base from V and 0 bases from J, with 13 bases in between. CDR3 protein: CASSLSQFEANYGYTF. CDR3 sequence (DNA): TGCGCCAGCAGCTTGAGTCAATTTGAAGCTAACTATGGCTACACCTTC.

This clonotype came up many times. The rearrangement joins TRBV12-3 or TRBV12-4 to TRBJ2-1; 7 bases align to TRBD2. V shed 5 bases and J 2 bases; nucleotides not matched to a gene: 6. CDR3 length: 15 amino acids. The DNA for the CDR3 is TGTGCCAGCAGTCCAATAGCGGGCGCCTACAATGAGCAGTTCTTC. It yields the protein CASSPIAGAYNEQFF.

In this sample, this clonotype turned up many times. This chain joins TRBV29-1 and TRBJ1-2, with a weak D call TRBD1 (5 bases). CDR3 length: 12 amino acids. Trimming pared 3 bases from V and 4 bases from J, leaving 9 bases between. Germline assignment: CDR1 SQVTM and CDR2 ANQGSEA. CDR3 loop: CSVDKGAYGYTF. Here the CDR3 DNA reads TGCAGCGTTGATAAAGGGGCCTATGGCTACACCTTC.

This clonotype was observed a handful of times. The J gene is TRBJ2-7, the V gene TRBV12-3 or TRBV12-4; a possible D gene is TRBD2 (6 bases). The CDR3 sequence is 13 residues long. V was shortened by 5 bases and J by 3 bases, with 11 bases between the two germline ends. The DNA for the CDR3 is TGTGCCAGCAGTGGTAGACTAGACTACGAGCAGTACTTC. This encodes CASSGRLDYEQYF.

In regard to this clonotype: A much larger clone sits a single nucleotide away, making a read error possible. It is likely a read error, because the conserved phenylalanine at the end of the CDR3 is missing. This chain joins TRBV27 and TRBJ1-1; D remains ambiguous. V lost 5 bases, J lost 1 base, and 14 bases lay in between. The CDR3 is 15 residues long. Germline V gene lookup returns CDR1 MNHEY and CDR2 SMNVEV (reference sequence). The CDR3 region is CASSPQDPPNTEAFS. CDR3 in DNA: TGTGCCAGCAGTCCCCAGGACCCCCCGAACACTGAAGCTTTCTCT.

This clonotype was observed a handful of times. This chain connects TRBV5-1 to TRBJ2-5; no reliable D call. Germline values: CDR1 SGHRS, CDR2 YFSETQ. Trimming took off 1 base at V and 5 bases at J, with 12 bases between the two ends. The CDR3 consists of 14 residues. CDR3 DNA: TGCGCCAGCAGCTTGTTACCCACAAGCGAGACCCAGTACTTC. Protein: CASSLLPTSETQYF.

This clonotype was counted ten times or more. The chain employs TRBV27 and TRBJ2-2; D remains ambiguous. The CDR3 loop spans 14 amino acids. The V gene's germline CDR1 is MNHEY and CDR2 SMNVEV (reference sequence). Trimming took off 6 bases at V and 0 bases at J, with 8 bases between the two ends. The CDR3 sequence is CASRRSSNTGELFF. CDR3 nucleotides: TGTGCCAGCAGAAGGAGTTCGAACACCGGGGAGCTGTTTTTT.